This TCR beta chain was recovered during a study of control samples from healthy donors and cancer patients. The CDR3 loop spans 12 amino acids. The V gene lost 6 bases and the J gene lost 1 base, with 9 bases spanning the gap. Germline CDR1 GTSNPN, CDR2 SVGIG (reference sequence). Repertoires were generated with immunoSEQ multiplex PCR, while TCRdb's copy carries only in-frame clones and drops some. The sample holds some 140,000 clones; just under 95% are singletons and the top ten take approximately 10%. The sample was blood. The chain joins TRBV30 to TRBJ1-1, with TRBD1 as a possible D gene (5 bases). This clonotype was obtained from a man aged 25-45 years in good health. Here the CDR3 reads CACKTANTEAFF. DNA for the CDR3: TGTGCCTGTAAGACAGCGAACACTGAAGCTTTCTTT.